This T cell receptor (beta chain) was recorded in a study of molecular identifiers for immune sequencing clone quantification (dated by TCRdb to the late 2010s). Turning to the overall study: In a replicate experiment, RNA from roughly 18,000 or 92,000 naive CD8 T cells was split into five aliquots, four of which were sequenced. The study was a methods study using CD8 T cells to benchmark molecular-identifier clustering-based TCR repertoire sequencing (MIDCIRS) and TCR RNA copy counting. What the research found in general, with its limitations: Naive libraries contained spiked-in Jurkat TCR RNA (approximately nine copies' worth), which is not part of the donor repertoire. The sizes of highly expanded clones could end up underestimated when identical TCR molecules share a barcode. Spiked-in Jurkat TCR RNA equal to a single cell's worth was reported to be detectable even within 1,100,000 naive CD8 T cells. In CMV-specific effector cells, over 98% of molecules were held by clones above 20 RNA copies, whereas under 1% of molecules were held by such clones in naive cells. Modeling gave about three recovered TCR RNA copies per cell versus about 10 by digital PCR, implying approximately 30% capture efficiency. When barcode sub-clustering was not used, chimeric consensus sequences inflated TCR diversity, with chimeras reaching as high as 47%.

Including cysteine and phenylalanine, the CDR3 has 15 amino acids. The only DNA kept is the CDR3, 45 bases in frame from the first base. V is pared back by 3 bases and J by 4 bases, with 10 bases lying between the germline termini. Libraries of naive CD8 T cells were built from around 20,000 to 990,000 sorted cells, with 10%, 30% or 50% of the purified RNA used. On a BD FACSAria II, naive CD8 T cells were FACS-sorted as CD8+CD4-CCR7+CD45RA+ and collected into RLT Plus buffer. To test detection sensitivity, Jurkat RNA equivalent to approximately nine TCR copies was spiked into samples of roughly 19,000-1,000,000 naive CD8 T cells. CD8 T cells were enriched using RosetteSep CD8+ T Cell Enrichment Cocktail and Ficoll-Paque, and the enriched cells then underwent ACK red cell lysis. Regarding this clonotype: The target of this receptor is not known. No base quality values were provided; no much bigger clone lies one nucleotide off.

Receptor libraries were prepared by PCR. The listed sequencing device is NextSeq 500. Bulk TCR libraries were made following a previously described method, with the TCR primers given in Table S5. Total RNA was purified with the Qiagen AllPrep DNA/RNA kit. Before analysis, reads from multiple sequencing runs of one library were combined. The original pipeline was this. Reads were retained only if the reads had an exact TCR constant sequence, and the retained reads were trimmed to 150 nt and grouped according to their 12-nt molecular barcodes. Reads in each barcode group were sub-clustered using a 15% Levenshtein threshold, and a quality-weighted consensus sequence was built for each RNA molecule. Non-functional sequences were removed, as were lower-count sequences one edit away from another. Based on a fit of two negative binomial distributions, barcode sub-clusters having less than 20% of the maximum read count were discarded. The public reads were reanalyzed by TCRdb: fastp trimming at Q25, MiXCR alignment, in-frame beta chains only. Rows with one shared CDR3 protein collapse into an entry with the most common genes and DNA. It is TCRdb's table, rather than the study itself, that gives the V and J calls and clone size. Recorded for this sample are about half a million distinct CDR3 sequences; around 23% of them occurred a single time. About 0.75% of the sample is in the top ten clones.

Sequenced sample: naive CD8+ T cells from blood, with Jurkat cell RNA spiked in. The cell subset or site label, read with the paper, signifies: FACS-sorted CD8+CD4-CCR7+CD45RA+ naive T cells. The source of this sequence is a human donor in good health. Some libraries in this study had Jurkat cell RNA spiked in. The sequence links TRBV12-3 or TRBV12-4 to TRBJ1-6, and possibly TRBD1, on 5 matching bases. The CDR3 region: CASSFETAYNSPLHF. The DNA sequence is TGTGCCAGCAGTTTCGAGACAGCTTATAATTCACCCCTCCACTTT.